This T cell receptor (beta chain) is from a study of T cell responses to AZD1222 COVID-19 vaccine. The study, taken as a whole, reports: Two AZD1222 doses significantly raised spike-specific TCR breadth and depth over controls. No repertoire was sampled before or during the peak T cell response, only after it. Vaccine-associated CD4 TCRs ranged over spike, dominating at 160-218 and 743-854. Baseline testing showed seropositivity in only five to seven AZD1222 recipients.

Note on this clone: What it recognizes is unknown.

Germline V lookup: CDR1 KGHSH, CDR2 LQKENI. The CDR3 totals 15 residues. Germline trimming cut 3 bases from V and 4 bases from J; bases unmatched to any gene: 9. Assay used: immunoSEQ multiplex PCR; TCRdb lists only in-frame clones, some missing. Of some 150,000 clones in the sample, more than 70% are singletons; the top ten hold under 2%. This receptor was identified in an adult who received the AZD1222 COVID-19 vaccine. Sequenced here: peripheral blood, sampled 28 days after the second AZD1222 dose. The chain carries TRBV18 and TRBJ2-7; 7 bases match TRBD1. The CDR3 sequence: CASSPNRGEGYEQYF. CDR3 in DNA: TGTGCCAGCTCACCCAACAGGGGTGAAGGGTACGAGCAGTACTTC.